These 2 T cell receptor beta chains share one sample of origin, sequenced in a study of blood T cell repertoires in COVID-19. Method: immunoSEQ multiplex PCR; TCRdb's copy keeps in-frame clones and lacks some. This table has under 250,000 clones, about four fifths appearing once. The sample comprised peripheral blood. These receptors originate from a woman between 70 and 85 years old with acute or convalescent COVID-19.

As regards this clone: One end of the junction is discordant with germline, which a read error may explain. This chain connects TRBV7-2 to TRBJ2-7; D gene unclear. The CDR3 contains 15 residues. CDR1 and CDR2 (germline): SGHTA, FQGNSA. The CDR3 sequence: CASRLDPRSSYEQYF. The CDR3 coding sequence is TGTGCCAGCAGATTAGACCCGCGGAGCTCCTACGAGCAGTACTTC.

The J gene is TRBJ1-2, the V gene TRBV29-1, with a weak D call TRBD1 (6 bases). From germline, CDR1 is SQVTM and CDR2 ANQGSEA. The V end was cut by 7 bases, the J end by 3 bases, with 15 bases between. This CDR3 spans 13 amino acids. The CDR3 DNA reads TGCAGCGCCGAGGCCAGGGGTGACTATGGCTACACCTTC. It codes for CSAEARGDYGYTF.